This T cell receptor (beta chain) was observed in a study of cytomegalovirus exposure and HLA in healthy donors. Regarding the study as a whole: Despite most TCR sequences being rare, some public TCRs occurred in many donors.

The PCR used 60 Vbeta and 13 Jbeta primers. Sequenced by immunoSEQ multiplex PCR; TCRdb stores in-frame clones only, minus some. The table has fewer than 200,000 clones, 75% to 85% seen once; the top ten hold less than 1%. Remarks on this clone: Its matching antigen is unknown.

The V gene's germline CDR1 is WNHNN and CDR2 SYGVQD (reference sequence). Trimming cost V 10 bases and J 6 bases, with 11 bases left between them. The CDR3 covers 11 residues. The chain employs TRBV10-1 and TRBJ2-3; D is uncertain. This receptor was taken from a girl aged 2-10 years in good health and CMV-seropositive. The sample was PBMCs. The CDR3 reads CAILPSDTQYF. For the CDR3, the DNA is TGCGCCATCCTCCCCTCGGATACGCAGTATTTT.